This T cell receptor beta chain was retrieved from a study of patients and donors after allogeneic stem cell transplantation. V dropped 2 bases and J dropped 8 bases, with 17 bases sitting between them. This CDR3 region has 15 residues. CDR1 is SGHVS, CDR2 FNYEAQ, per germline. TCRdb itself ran the RT-PCR reads through MiXCR, one entry per CDR3 protein. The sample holds about 74,000 distinct CDR3 sequences, 26% seen once. The sequence came from a human donor who was either an allogeneic HSCT recipient or a stem cell or donor lymphocyte infusion donor (not recorded which). It is not recorded whose cells these are; they may come from a transplant donor. The sample comprised blood, either unsorted or a sorted T cell fraction (not recorded which). The chain carries TRBV7-6 and TRBJ2-3; weak D call: TRBD2 (5 bases). The CDR3 is CASSLTWETGPTQYF. DNA of the CDR3: TGTGCCAGCAGCTTAACCTGGGAGACCGGCCCTACGCAGTATTTT.